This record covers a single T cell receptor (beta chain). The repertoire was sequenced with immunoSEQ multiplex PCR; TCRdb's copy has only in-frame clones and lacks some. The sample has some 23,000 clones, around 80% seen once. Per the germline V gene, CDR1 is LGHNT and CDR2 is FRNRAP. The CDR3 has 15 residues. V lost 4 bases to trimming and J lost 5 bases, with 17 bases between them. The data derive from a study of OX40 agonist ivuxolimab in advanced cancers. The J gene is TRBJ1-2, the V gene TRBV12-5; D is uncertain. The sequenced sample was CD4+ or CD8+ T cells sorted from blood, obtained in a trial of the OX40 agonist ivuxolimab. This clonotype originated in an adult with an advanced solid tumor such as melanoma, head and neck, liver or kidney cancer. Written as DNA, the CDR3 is TGTGCTAGTGGTTGGGCCTTGCCTACGGGATATGGCTACACCTTC. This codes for CASGWALPTGYGYTF.